The TCR beta chain described here comes from a study of blood T cell repertoires in COVID-19 (dated by TCRdb to the early 2020s). Context from the whole study: Samples covering the acute and convalescent phases of COVID-19 were provided by collaborators in the United States, Italy and Spain. The material from the prospective study consisted of cDNA or gDNA derived from T cells, B-cell-depleted T cells, or PBMCs. Subjects who had been exposed to COVID-19, were actively infected with it, or had recovered from it provided the deeply sampled blood TCRbeta repertoires that made up the dataset. The repertoires were released in a freely available public database meant as a resource for research on the immune response to SARS-CoV-2. Samples came from the ongoing ImmuneRACE study (first 160 participants) plus 1,254 subjects from 6 global collaborators. Sample metadata almost always included a de-identified subject ID, COVID-19 status, age in years and sex. Where available, HLA class I and class II types were taken from metadata supplied by the sample provider and were not determined by assay-based typing. What the study reported, not specific to this receptor: The amount of clinical and demographic metadata varied by source and participant and was provided uncurated.

Whole blood was collected in K2EDTA tubes by collaborating institutions according to the institutions' own protocols. Collaborator samples were shipped for TCRbeta analysis as frozen whole blood, isolated PBMCs, or DNA extracted from either sample type. TCRbeta CDR3 regions were amplified from genomic DNA using the immunoSEQ Assay, a bias-controlled multiplex PCR. The authors processed their data as follows. The number of nucleated cells in each sample was estimated by amplification of reference gene primers within the assay. To quantify the absolute abundance of each unique TCRbeta CDR3 rearrangement, sequence reads were collapsed and filtered. For each sample, productive Simpson clonality was calculated as the square root of Simpson's diversity index over productive rearrangements. The source is immuneACCESS, and TCRdb retained only in-frame sequences with V and J called. Part of the clones is not carried over; for the studies checked, unresolved V genes explain less than half of this, and the remainder is unexplained. That table supplies the V and J calls and clone size; D and trimming were determined from the DNA. The sample includes about 97,000 clones, with approximately 87% observed a single time. Together, the top ten hold 15% to 17% of the sample.

To note about this clone: The antigen this receptor binds is unknown. Base qualities were left out, and no much larger clone turns up one base away.

The CDR3 sequence holds 17 residues, the cysteine and phenylalanine included. The sequence is cut down to CDR3 DNA, 51 bases in frame from base 1. Per the germline V gene (reference sequence), LGHDT is the CDR1 and YNNKEL is the CDR2. Clipping removes 4 bases from V and 4 bases from J, with 9 as the unmatched junction base count. The receptor comes from a human donor in a cohort sampled during active COVID-19. The chain is made from TRBV3-1 (or the pseudogene TRBV3-2) and TRBJ2-2; the junction holds 10 bases that match TRBD1. Sequencing used peripheral blood. The DNA is as follows: TGTGCCAGCAGCCCACCGACCGGGACAGGGGTCACCGGGGAGCTGTTTTTT. It specifies CASSPPTGTGVTGELFF.